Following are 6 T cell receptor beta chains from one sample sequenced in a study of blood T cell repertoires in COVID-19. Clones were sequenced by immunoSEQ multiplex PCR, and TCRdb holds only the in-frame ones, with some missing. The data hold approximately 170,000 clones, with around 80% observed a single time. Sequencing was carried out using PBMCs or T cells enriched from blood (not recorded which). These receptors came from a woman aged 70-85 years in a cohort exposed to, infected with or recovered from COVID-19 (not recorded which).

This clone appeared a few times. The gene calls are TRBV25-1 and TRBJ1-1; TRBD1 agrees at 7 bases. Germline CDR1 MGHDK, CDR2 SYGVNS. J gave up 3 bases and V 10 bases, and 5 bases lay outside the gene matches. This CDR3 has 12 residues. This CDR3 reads CATTDRDTEAFF. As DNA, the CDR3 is TGTGCCACCACCGACAGGGACACTGAAGCTTTCTTT.

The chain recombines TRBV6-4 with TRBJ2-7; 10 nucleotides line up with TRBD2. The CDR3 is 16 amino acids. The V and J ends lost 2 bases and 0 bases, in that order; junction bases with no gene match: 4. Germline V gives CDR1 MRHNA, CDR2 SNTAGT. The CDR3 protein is CASSDGSGRDSYEQYF. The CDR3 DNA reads TGTGCCAGCAGTGACGGAAGCGGGAGGGACTCCTACGAGCAGTACTTC.

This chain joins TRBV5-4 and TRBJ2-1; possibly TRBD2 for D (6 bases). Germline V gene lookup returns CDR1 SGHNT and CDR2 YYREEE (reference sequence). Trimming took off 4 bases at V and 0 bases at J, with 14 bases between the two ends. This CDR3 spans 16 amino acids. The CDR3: CASSPNSGSSYNEQFF. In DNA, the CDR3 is TGTGCCAGCAGCCCCAATAGCGGAAGCTCCTACAATGAGCAGTTCTTC. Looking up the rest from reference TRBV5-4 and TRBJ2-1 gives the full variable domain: ETGVTQSPTHLIKTRGQQVTLRCSSQSGHNTVSWYQQALGQGPQFIFQYYREEENGRGNFPPRFSGLQFPNYSSELNVNALELDDSALYLCASSPNSGSSYNEQFFGPGTRLTVL.

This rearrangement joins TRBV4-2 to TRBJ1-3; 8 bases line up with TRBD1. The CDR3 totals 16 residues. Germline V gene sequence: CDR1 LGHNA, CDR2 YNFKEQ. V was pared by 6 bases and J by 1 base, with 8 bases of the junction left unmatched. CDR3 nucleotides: TGTGCCAGCAGTCGTTTGACAGGGGATTCTGGAAACACCATATATTTT. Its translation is CASSRLTGDSGNTIYF.

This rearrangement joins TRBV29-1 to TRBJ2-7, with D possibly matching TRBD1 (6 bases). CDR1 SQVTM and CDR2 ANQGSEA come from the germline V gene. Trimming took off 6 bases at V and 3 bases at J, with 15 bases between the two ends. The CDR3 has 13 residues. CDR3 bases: TGCAGCGTGGCCCAGGGGATCAACTACGAGCAGTACTTC. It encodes CSVAQGINYEQYF.

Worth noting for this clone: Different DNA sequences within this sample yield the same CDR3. The CDR3 nucleotides read TGTGCCAGCAGCTCCGGGAGGGGGACTGAAGCTTTCTTT. This sequence encodes CASSSGRGTEAFF. This chain uses TRBV7-2 with TRBJ1-1; possible D gene TRBD1, 6 bases. This CDR3 spans 13 amino acids. The V and J ends lost 4 bases and 5 bases respectively, with 11 bases between them. Germline CDR1 is SGHTA and CDR2 is FQGNSA.